This entry describes one T cell receptor (beta chain). In the authors' methods: Reference gene primer amplification gave nucleated cell count estimates. Libraries were prepared by immunoSEQ multiplex PCR; TCRdb keeps only in-frame clonotypes and omits some of them. The DNA was the basis for D and trimming; V, J and clone size are from that table. Here the sample spans around 500,000 clones, 70% to 90% being singletons. This entry is derived from a study of blood T cell repertoires in COVID-19. Across the whole study: There were acute and convalescent COVID-19 samples, and they came from the United States, Italy and Spain.

This CDR3 has 15 residues. Per the germline V gene, CDR1 is SGHRS and CDR2 is YFSETQ. V was clipped by 0 bases and J by 5 bases, with 14 bases between them. This sequence originates from a human donor in a cohort sampled during active COVID-19. The chain employs TRBV5-1 and TRBJ1-1; the D is unclear. The sample taken for sequencing was peripheral blood. CDR3 DNA: TGCGCCAGCAGCTTGGGCGGAGTCGGGAGGACTGAAGCTTTCTTT. Its protein product is CASSLGGVGRTEAFF.